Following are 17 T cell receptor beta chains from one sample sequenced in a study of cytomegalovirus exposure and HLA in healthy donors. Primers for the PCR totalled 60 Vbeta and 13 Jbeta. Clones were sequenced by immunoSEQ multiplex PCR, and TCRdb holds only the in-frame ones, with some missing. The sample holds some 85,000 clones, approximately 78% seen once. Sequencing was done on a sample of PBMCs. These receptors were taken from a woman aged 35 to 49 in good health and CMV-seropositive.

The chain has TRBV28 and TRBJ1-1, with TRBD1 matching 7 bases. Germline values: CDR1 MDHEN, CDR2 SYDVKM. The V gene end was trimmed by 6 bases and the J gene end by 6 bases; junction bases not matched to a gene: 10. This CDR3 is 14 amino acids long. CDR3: CASSNRGGFAEAFF. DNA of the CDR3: TGTGCCAGCAGCAACAGGGGTGGATTCGCTGAAGCTTTCTTT.

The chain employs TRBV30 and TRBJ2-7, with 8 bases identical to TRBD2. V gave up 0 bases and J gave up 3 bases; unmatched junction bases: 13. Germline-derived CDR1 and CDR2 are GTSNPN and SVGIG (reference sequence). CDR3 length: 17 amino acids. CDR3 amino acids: CAWSVSGSSGKLYEQYF. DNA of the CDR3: TGTGCCTGGAGTGTTTCGGGAAGTAGCGGGAAGCTCTACGAGCAGTACTTC.

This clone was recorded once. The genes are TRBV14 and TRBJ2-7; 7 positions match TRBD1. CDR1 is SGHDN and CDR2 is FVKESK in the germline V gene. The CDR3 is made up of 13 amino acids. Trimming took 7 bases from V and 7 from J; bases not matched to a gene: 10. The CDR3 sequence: CASNGQASGEQYF. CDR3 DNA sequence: TGTGCCAGCAACGGACAGGCCTCTGGGGAGCAGTACTTC.

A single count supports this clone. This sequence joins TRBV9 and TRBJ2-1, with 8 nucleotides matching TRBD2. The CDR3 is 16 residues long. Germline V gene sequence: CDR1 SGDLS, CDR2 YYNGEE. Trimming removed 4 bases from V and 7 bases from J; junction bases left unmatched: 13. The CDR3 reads CASSTGGVDLGNEQFF. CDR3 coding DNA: TGTGCCAGCAGCACCGGGGGGGTCGATCTAGGTAATGAGCAGTTCTTC. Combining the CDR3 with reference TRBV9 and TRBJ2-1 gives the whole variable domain DSGVTQTPKHLITATGQRVTLRCSPRSGDLSVYWYQQSLDQGLQFLIQYYNGEERAKGNILERFSAQQFPDLHSELNLSSLELGDSALYFCASSTGGVDLGNEQFFGPGTRLTVL.

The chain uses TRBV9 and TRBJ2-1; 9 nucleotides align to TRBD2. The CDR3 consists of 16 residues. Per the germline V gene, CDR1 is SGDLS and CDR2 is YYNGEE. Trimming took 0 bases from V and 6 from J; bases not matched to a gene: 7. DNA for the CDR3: TGTGCCAGCAGCGTAGAGGCGGGAGGGCTGGGCAATGAGCAGTTCTTC. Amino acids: CASSVEAGGLGNEQFF.

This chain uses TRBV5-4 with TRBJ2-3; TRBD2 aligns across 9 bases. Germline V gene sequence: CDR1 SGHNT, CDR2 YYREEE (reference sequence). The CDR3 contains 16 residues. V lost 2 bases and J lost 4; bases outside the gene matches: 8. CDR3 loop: CASSFSSGSLADTQYF. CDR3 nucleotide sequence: TGTGCCAGCAGCTTTAGTAGCGGGAGTCTGGCAGATACGCAGTATTTT.

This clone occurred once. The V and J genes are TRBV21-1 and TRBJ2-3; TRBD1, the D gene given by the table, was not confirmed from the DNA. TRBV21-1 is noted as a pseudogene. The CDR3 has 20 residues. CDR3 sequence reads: CASSVSRDRGWRVSTDTQYF. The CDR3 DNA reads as TGTGCCAGCAGCGTATCCCGGGACAGGGGATGGAGGGTTAGCACAGATACGCAGTATTTT.

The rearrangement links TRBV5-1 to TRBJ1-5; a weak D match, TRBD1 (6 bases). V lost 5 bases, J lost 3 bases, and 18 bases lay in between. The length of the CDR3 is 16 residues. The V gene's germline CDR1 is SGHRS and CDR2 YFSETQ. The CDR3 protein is CASSALGGANNQPQHF. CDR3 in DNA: TGCGCCAGCAGTGCCCTGGGGGGGGCTAACAATCAGCCCCAGCATTTT.

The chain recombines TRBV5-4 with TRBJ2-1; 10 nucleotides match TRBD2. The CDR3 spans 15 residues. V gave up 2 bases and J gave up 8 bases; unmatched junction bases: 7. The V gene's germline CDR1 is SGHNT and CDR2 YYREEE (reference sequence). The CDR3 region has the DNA TGTGCCAGCAGCTTCGGACTAGCGGATTTGGATGAGCAGTTCTTC. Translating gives CASSFGLADLDEQFF.

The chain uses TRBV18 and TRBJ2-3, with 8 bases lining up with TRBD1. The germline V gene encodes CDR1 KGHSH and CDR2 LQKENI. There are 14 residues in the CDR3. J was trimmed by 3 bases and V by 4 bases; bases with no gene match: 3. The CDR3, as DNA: TGTGCCAGCTCACTGCGGGACAGGACAGATACGCAGTATTTT. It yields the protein CASSLRDRTDTQYF.

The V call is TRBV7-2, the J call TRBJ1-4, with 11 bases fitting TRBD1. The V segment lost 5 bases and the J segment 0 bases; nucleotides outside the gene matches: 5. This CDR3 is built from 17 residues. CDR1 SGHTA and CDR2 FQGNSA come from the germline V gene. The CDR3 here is CASSPRTGGSTNEKLFF. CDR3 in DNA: TGTGCCAGCAGCCCTCGGACAGGGGGCTCAACTAATGAAAAACTGTTTTTT. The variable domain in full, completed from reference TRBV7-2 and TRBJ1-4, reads GAGVSQSPSNKVTEKGKDVELRCDPISGHTALYWYRQSLGQGLEFLIYFQGNSAPDKSGLPSDRFSAERTGGSVSTLTIQRTQQEDSAVYLCASSPRTGGSTNEKLFFGSGTQLSVL.

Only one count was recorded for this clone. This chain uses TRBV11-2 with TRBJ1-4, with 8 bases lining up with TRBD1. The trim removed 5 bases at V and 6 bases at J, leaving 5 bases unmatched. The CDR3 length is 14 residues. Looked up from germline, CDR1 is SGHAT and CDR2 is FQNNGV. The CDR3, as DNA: TGTGCCAGCAGCCTCGGACAGGGTGATGAAAAACTGTTTTTT. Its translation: CASSLGQGDEKLFF.

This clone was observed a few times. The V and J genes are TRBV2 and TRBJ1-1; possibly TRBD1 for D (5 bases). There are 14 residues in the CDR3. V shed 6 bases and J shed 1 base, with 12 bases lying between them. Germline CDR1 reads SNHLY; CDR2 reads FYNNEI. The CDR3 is CASSSQVPNTEAFF. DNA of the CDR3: TGTGCCAGCAGCTCACAGGTCCCGAACACTGAAGCTTTCTTT.

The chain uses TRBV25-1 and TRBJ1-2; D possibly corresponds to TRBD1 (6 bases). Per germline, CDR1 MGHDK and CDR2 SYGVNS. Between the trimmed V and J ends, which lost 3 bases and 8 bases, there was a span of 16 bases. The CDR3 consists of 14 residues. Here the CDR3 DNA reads TGTGCCAGCAGTGACGGGGGGGCGTTTTTCGGCTACACCTTC. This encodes CASSDGGAFFGYTF.

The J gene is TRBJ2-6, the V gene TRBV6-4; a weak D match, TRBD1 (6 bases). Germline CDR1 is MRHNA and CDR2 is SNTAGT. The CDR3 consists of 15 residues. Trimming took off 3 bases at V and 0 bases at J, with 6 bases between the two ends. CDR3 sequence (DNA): TGTGCCAGCAGTGAGGACAGCTCTGGGGCCAACGTCCTGACTTTC. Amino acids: CASSEDSSGANVLTF.

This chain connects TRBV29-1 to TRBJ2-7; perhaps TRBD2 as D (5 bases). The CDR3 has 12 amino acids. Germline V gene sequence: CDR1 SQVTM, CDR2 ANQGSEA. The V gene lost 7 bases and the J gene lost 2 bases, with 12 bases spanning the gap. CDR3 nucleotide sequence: TGCAGCGCAGATGACGGGACCTACGAGCAGTACTTC. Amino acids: CSADDGTYEQYF.

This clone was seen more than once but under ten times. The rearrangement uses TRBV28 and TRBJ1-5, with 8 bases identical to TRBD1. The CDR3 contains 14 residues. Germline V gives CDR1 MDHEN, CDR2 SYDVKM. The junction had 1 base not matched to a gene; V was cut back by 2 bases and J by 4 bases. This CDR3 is CASSLGTGNQPQHF. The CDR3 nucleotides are TGTGCCAGCAGTTTAGGGACAGGAAATCAGCCCCAGCATTTT.